These 10 T cell receptor beta chains originate from one sample sequenced in a study of T cell repertoires in cytomegalovirus infection. TCRdb re-called the reads through MiXCR, storing one row per CDR3 protein. The sample shows about 260,000 distinct CDR3 sequences, roughly 15% of them seen only once. Sequencing was performed on PBMCs. The receptors originated from a human donor in good health (CMV status not recorded). Some clones in this sample may be carry-over from other donors' samples.

The CDR3 protein is CASSRVGALGYTF. For the CDR3, the DNA is TGTGCCAGCAGTCGAGTGGGGGCCCTTGGCTACACCTTC. The chain combines TRBV7-2 with TRBJ1-2; maybe TRBD1 (6 bases). Looked up from germline, CDR1 is SGHTA and CDR2 is FQGNSA. The V and J ends lost 6 bases and 7 bases respectively, with 15 bases between them. This CDR3 contains 13 residues.

This clonotype was recorded at least ten times. V is TRBV12-3 or TRBV12-4 and J is TRBJ1-2; D ambiguous. V lost 6 bases and J 1 base, leaving 12 bases between the germline ends. This CDR3 spans 14 amino acids. This CDR3 is CASSSDIYNYGYTF. The CDR3 bases are TGTGCCAGCAGCTCCGACATATATAACTATGGCTACACCTTC.

This clonotype has only a few counts. The chain recombines TRBV27 with TRBJ2-7; D is uncertain. The V gene lost 5 bases and the J gene lost 6 bases, with 14 bases spanning the gap. In germline, CDR1 is MNHEY, CDR2 SMNVEV (reference sequence). The CDR3 is 13 residues long. The CDR3 reads CASSRDNRFEQYF. In DNA, the CDR3 is TGTGCCAGCAGTCGCGACAATCGCTTCGAGCAGTACTTC.

This clonotype was seen at least ten times. The V gene is TRBV12-3 or TRBV12-4, the J gene TRBJ1-4; 9 bases are shared with TRBD1. Trimming removed 6 bases from V and 7 bases from J; junction bases left unmatched: 15. This CDR3 comprises 17 residues. In DNA form, the CDR3 reads TGTGCCAGCAGAAAACTCTATAGACAGGGGGAGGGTGAAAAACTGTTTTTT. Its translation: CASRKLYRQGEGEKLFF.

This clonotype was seen at least ten times. The rearrangement links TRBV7-2 to TRBJ2-1; 13 bases line up with TRBD2. CDR3 length: 15 amino acids. The germline V gene encodes CDR1 SGHTA and CDR2 FQGNSA. V gave up 6 bases and J gave up 8 bases; unmatched junction bases: 7. CDR3 sequence (DNA): TGTGCCAGCAGTTCTGGACTAGCGGGAGTATATGAGCAGTTCTTC. It specifies CASSSGLAGVYEQFF.

Many counts were recorded for this clonotype. This CDR3 is CASSLISLGQISSDEQFF. The CDR3, as DNA: TGTGCCAGCAGCTTAATTTCACTAGGCCAGATTAGCTCGGATGAGCAGTTCTTC. V usage is TRBV7-8 and J usage is TRBJ2-1, with D tentatively TRBD2 (5 bases). CDR3 size: 18 residues. Trimming removed 2 bases from V and 8 bases from J, with 25 bases in between. Germline V lookup: CDR1 SGHVS, CDR2 FQNEAQ. Complete variable domain (other parts from reference TRBV7-8 and TRBJ2-1): GAGVSQSPRYKVAKRGQDVALRCDPISGHVSLFWYQQALGQGPEFLTYFQNEAQLDKSGLPSDRFFAERPEGSVSTLKIQRTQQEDSAVYLCASSLISLGQISSDEQFFGPGTRLTVL.

The rearrangement links TRBV20-1 to TRBJ2-3; 9 positions agree with TRBD1. Trimming removed 3 bases from V and 10 bases from J; junction bases left unmatched: 11. The germline CDR1 and CDR2 sequences are DFQATT and SNEGSKA (reference sequence). The CDR3 sequence is 14 residues long. CDR3 in DNA: TGCAGTGCTAGGCCCGGGACAGGGAAAATTGCGCAGTATTTT. This translates into CSARPGTGKIAQYF.

This clonotype was found a few times. V is TRBV20-1 and J is TRBJ2-5, with 8 positions matching TRBD2. V shed 5 bases, J shed 2 bases, and the junction held 7 bases outside the gene matches. This CDR3 is built from 14 residues. Germline V CDR1 and CDR2: DFQATT, SNEGSKA (reference sequence). CDR3: CSARRTSPQETQYF. CDR3 bases: TGCAGTGCTCGACGGACTAGCCCTCAAGAGACCCAGTACTTC.

This clonotype was counted many times. V is TRBV2 and J is TRBJ2-7; TRBD2 might be the D (5 bases). Trimming removed 5 bases at V and 2 bases at J, with 13 bases between. The germline gives CDR1 SNHLY, CDR2 FYNNEI. The CDR3 is 14 amino acids. CDR3 protein: CASSSPGSTYEQYF. The CDR3 nucleotides are TGTGCCAGCAGTTCTCCGGGATCCACCTACGAGCAGTACTTC.

The rearrangement joins TRBV2 to TRBJ2-1; 8 bases agree with TRBD1. V lost 10 bases and J lost 3; bases outside the gene matches: 11. Germline V CDR1 and CDR2: SNHLY, FYNNEI. The CDR3 is 15 residues long. The CDR3 region has the DNA TGTGCCACCACGACAGGGGTCCCCAGCTACAATGAGCAGTTCTTC. It codes for CATTTGVPSYNEQFF.